The 28 T cell receptor beta chains below were found in one sample sequenced in a study of blood T cell repertoires in COVID-19. Some clones are missing from TCRdb's copy, which holds only in-frame ones; the method was immunoSEQ multiplex PCR. The data hold hundreds of thousands of clones, with more than 75% observed a single time. The source material was PBMCs or T cells enriched from blood (not recorded which). The receptors come from a woman aged 50 to 65 who had recovered from COVID-19.

The rearrangement joins TRBV28 to TRBJ1-5; 9 nucleotides agree with TRBD1. The CDR3 length is 15 residues. V lost 6 bases and J lost 5; bases outside the gene matches: 8. CDR1 and CDR2 from the germline V gene are MDHEN and SYDVKM. The CDR3 spells CASRQTGGAHQPQHF. As DNA, the CDR3 is TGTGCCAGCAGACAAACAGGGGGCGCGCATCAGCCCCAGCATTTT.

The chain couples TRBV27 to TRBJ2-7, with TRBD2 as a possible D gene (6 bases). CDR3 length equals 15 residues. Trimming left V 3 bases short and J 3 bases short, with 15 bases between. The germline V gene has CDR1 MNHEY and CDR2 SMNVEV (reference sequence). The CDR3 sequence: CASSFFAGPLYEQYF. DNA of the CDR3: TGTGCCAGCAGTTTCTTCGCGGGACCCCTCTACGAGCAGTACTTC.

The chain uses TRBV5-1 and TRBJ2-5, with TRBD2 matching 8 bases. Germline trimming cut 1 base from V and 1 base from J; bases unmatched to any gene: 0. There are 14 residues in the CDR3. Germline CDR1 reads SGHRS; CDR2 reads YFSETQ. Here the CDR3 reads CASSLSGGQETQYF. The CDR3 nucleotides are TGCGCCAGCAGCTTGAGCGGGGGCCAAGAGACCCAGTACTTC.

The V call is TRBV7-8, the J call TRBJ1-5; 10 positions agree with TRBD1. Trimming at V came to 1 base and at J to 2 bases, leaving 11 bases not matched to a gene. Germline CDR1 SGHVS, CDR2 FQNEAQ. This CDR3 is 19 amino acids long. The CDR3 DNA reads TGTGCCAGCAGCTTAGAGTTTCTGATCGGGACAGGGGGCAATCAGCCCCAGCATTTT. Protein product: CASSLEFLIGTGGNQPQHF.

The gene calls are TRBV12-5 and TRBJ2-3; 8 positions match TRBD1. Germline assignment: CDR1 LGHNT and CDR2 FRNRAP. The V segment lost 1 base and the J segment 2 bases; nucleotides outside the gene matches: 2. CDR3 length: 15 amino acids. In nucleotides, the CDR3 is TGTGCTAGTGGTTTGGGACAGGGGTCCACAGATACGCAGTATTTT. It yields the protein CASGLGQGSTDTQYF. The full variable domain, its missing parts supplied by reference TRBV12-5 and TRBJ2-3, is DARVTQTPRHKVTEMGQEVTMRCQPILGHNTVFWYRQTMMQGLELLAYFRNRAPLDDSGMPKDRFSAEMPDATLATLKIQPSEPRDSAVYFCASGLGQGSTDTQYFGPGTRLTVL.

The chain joins TRBV10-3 to TRBJ2-3; perhaps TRBD2 as D (6 bases). Per the germline V gene, CDR1 is ENHRY and CDR2 is SYGVKD. Deletions cut 3 bases from V and 2 bases from J, with 15 bases between. The CDR3 sequence is 16 residues long. CDR3 nucleotide sequence: TGTGCCATCAGTGATCCGATTAGCGGATACACAGATACGCAGTATTTT. It yields the protein CAISDPISGYTDTQYF.

V is TRBV19 and J is TRBJ1-2; D unresolved. CDR1 LNHDA and CDR2 SQIVND come from the germline V gene (reference sequence). The V end lost 5 bases, the J end lost 0 bases, and 10 bases lay between the germline ends. There are 14 residues in the CDR3. This chain's CDR3 is CASSPNTANYGYTF. CDR3 bases: TGTGCCAGTAGTCCCAACACAGCTAACTATGGCTACACCTTC. The whole variable domain, remainder taken from reference TRBV19 and TRBJ1-2, is DGGITQSPKYLFRKEGQNVTLSCEQNLNHDAMYWYRQDPGQGLRLIYYSQIVNDFQKGDIAEGYSVSREKKESFPLTVTSAQKNPTAFYLCASSPNTANYGYTFGSGTRLTVV.

J is TRBJ2-1 and V is TRBV19; 13 bases map to TRBD2. Germline V gene sequence: CDR1 LNHDA, CDR2 SQIVND (reference sequence). The CDR3 runs 19 residues. The ends lost 0 bases at V and 5 bases at J; junction bases unmatched: 10. The CDR3 bases are TGTGCCAGTAGTATAGATGGGACTAGCGGGACATTTATTAACAATGAGCAGTTCTTC. Its protein product is CASSIDGTSGTFINNEQFF. Based on the CDR3 plus reference TRBV19 and TRBJ2-1, the full variable domain is DGGITQSPKYLFRKEGQNVTLSCEQNLNHDAMYWYRQDPGQGLRLIYYSQIVNDFQKGDIAEGYSVSREKKESFPLTVTSAQKNPTAFYLCASSIDGTSGTFINNEQFFGPGTRLTVL.

The chain is built from TRBV28 and TRBJ1-5; 8 bases agree with TRBD1. The CDR3 is 15 amino acids. Losses at the gene ends were 4 bases for V and 3 bases for J; bases not matched to a gene: 5. Germline CDR1 reads MDHEN; CDR2 reads SYDVKM. For the CDR3, the DNA is TGTGCCAGCAGTTGGGGACAGGTGCTCAATCAGCCCCAGCATTTT. This sequence encodes CASSWGQVLNQPQHF. Looking up the rest from reference TRBV28 and TRBJ1-5 gives the full variable domain: DVKVTQSSRYLVKRTGEKVFLECVQDMDHENMFWYRQDPGLGLRLIYFSYDVKMKEKGDIPEGYSVSREKKERFSLILESASTNQTSMYLCASSWGQVLNQPQHFGDGTRLSIL.

This chain links TRBV6-6 with TRBJ1-6, with TRBD1 identical over 8 bases. Germline V gene sequence: CDR1 MNHNY, CDR2 SVGAGI (reference sequence). The CDR3 is 12 residues long. J lost 7 bases, V lost 10 bases, and 3 bases had no gene match. The CDR3 DNA follows: TGTGCCACCTGGGACAGGAATTCACCCCTCCACTTT. It yields the protein CATWDRNSPLHF.

This clone was detected a few times. The rearrangement uses TRBV18 and TRBJ1-4, with TRBD1 matching over 8 bases. The CDR3 spans 15 residues. V gave up 1 base and J gave up 8 bases; unmatched junction bases: 6. Germline CDR1 is KGHSH and CDR2 is LQKENI. Here the CDR3 DNA reads TGTGCCAGCTCACCACGTCAGGGGGCATACGAAAAACTGTTTTTT. It yields the protein CASSPRQGAYEKLFF.

As to this clone: One end of the junction varies from germline; a read error may be responsible. V and J are TRBV4-3 and TRBJ2-3; tentative D call: TRBD2 (7 bases). This CDR3 comprises 17 residues. In germline, CDR1 is LGHNA, CDR2 YSLEER. CDR3 protein: CASSPSLGGGSIDTQYF. The CDR3 DNA sequence: TGCGCCAGCAGCCCCTCCCTGGGGGGCGGGAGCATAGATACGCAGTATTTT.

V usage is TRBV6-2 or TRBV6-3 and J usage is TRBJ1-1; 9 bases fit TRBD1. CDR3 length: 12 residues. J lost 9 bases, V lost 6 bases, and 5 bases had no gene match. Germline V gene data show CDR1 as MNHEY and CDR2 as SVGEGT. This CDR3 reads CASSNYRGQAFF. CDR3 in DNA: TGTGCCAGCAGCAATTACAGGGGGCAAGCTTTCTTT.

V is TRBV29-1 and J is TRBJ2-1; no clear D gene. The germline V and J ends were trimmed by 2 bases and 5 bases, with 4 bases remaining between them. The CDR3 is 11 residues long. Per the germline V gene, CDR1 is SQVTM and CDR2 is ANQGSEA. This chain's CDR3 is CSVESNNEQFF. CDR3 in DNA: TGCAGCGTTGAATCAAACAATGAGCAGTTCTTC.

This sequence joins TRBV18 and TRBJ1-5; no reliable D call. This CDR3 is 15 amino acids long. Germline assignment: CDR1 KGHSH and CDR2 LQKENI. Trimming cost V 2 bases and J 4 bases, with 12 bases left between them. In nucleotides, the CDR3 is TGTGCCAGCTCACCATCCTCTCAAGCGAATCAGCCCCAGCATTTT. It translates to CASSPSSQANQPQHF.

CDR3 loop: CASSSGLAAGIVGELFF. The CDR3 coding sequence is TGTGCCAGCAGCTCGGGACTAGCGGCCGGGATAGTTGGGGAGCTGTTTTTT. The chain couples TRBV7-9 to TRBJ2-2, with 11 positions matching TRBD2. This CDR3 spans 17 amino acids. V trimming: 4 bases; J trimming: 8 bases; junction bases outside the gene matches: 12. The germline V gene encodes CDR1 SEHNR and CDR2 FQNEAQ (reference sequence).

The V and J genes are TRBV7-2 and TRBJ2-3; D ambiguous. This CDR3 is 14 amino acids long. The germline CDR1 and CDR2 sequences are SGHTA and FQGNSA. With 0 bases removed from V and 2 bases from J, the gap between germline ends came to 6 bases. The CDR3 spells CASSLAPLTDTQYF. The CDR3 DNA sequence: TGTGCCAGCAGCTTAGCCCCCCTCACAGATACGCAGTATTTT.

CDR3 region: CASSLTTSGIPGELFF. As DNA, the CDR3 is TGTGCCAGCAGCCTAACGACTAGCGGGATTCCCGGGGAGCTGTTTTTT. This chain joins TRBV6-4 and TRBJ2-2, with 11 bases that match TRBD2. CDR3 size: 16 residues. Per the germline V gene, CDR1 is MRHNA and CDR2 is SNTAGT. V lost 6 bases and J lost 6; bases outside the gene matches: 9.

The chain has TRBV13 and TRBJ2-1, with TRBD1 matching 7 bases. Germline CDR1 is PRHDT and CDR2 is FYEKMQ (reference sequence). Losses at the gene ends were 0 bases for V and 3 bases for J; bases not matched to a gene: 8. The CDR3 is 17 amino acids. CDR3: CASSLGLRGGLYNEQFF. CDR3 nucleotide sequence: TGTGCCAGCAGCTTAGGCCTGCGAGGGGGCCTCTACAATGAGCAGTTCTTC.

V is TRBV6-5 and J is TRBJ2-7; D is possibly TRBD2 (5 bases). This CDR3 is 15 amino acids long. Deletions cut 2 bases from V and 0 bases from J, with 11 bases between. Per the germline V gene, CDR1 is MNHEY and CDR2 is SVGAGI. DNA for the CDR3: TGTGCCAGCAGTTACGAGAGGCGGGCCTCCTACGAGCAGTACTTC. Translating it yields CASSYERRASYEQYF.

This clone has only one observation. The gene calls are TRBV14 and TRBJ2-1; maybe TRBD2 (5 bases). The CDR3 is 13 amino acids. V was cut by 1 base and J by 7 bases, with 8 bases left in between. Germline V gives CDR1 SGHDN, CDR2 FVKESK. CDR3 loop: CASSQVPGNEQFF. The CDR3 region has the DNA TGTGCCAGCAGCCAAGTACCGGGAAATGAGCAGTTCTTC.

This clone was detected once. V and J are TRBV7-2 and TRBJ1-5; TRBD1 might be the D (6 bases). CDR3 length equals 13 residues. The germline gives CDR1 SGHTA, CDR2 FQGNSA. Trimming removed 2 bases from V and 5 bases from J, with 7 bases in between. CDR3 DNA: TGTGCCAGCAGCTTAAGACAGGATCAGCCCCAGCATTTT. It translates to CASSLRQDQPQHF.

V and J are TRBV28 and TRBJ2-3, with TRBD1 identical over 7 bases. The CDR3 consists of 15 residues. With 5 bases clipped from V and 2 bases from J, the junction kept 7 bases outside the gene matches. Germline V gene lookup returns CDR1 MDHEN and CDR2 SYDVKM. CDR3 in amino acids: CASSAPGQYTDTQYF. CDR3 bases: TGTGCCAGCAGTGCCCCGGGACAGTACACAGATACGCAGTATTTT.

This clone appeared a few times. The J gene is TRBJ2-1, the V gene TRBV20-1, with D perhaps matching TRBD2 (6 bases). The germline CDR1 and CDR2 sequences are DFQATT and SNEGSKA (reference sequence). V lost 3 bases and J 9 bases, leaving 18 bases between the germline ends. The CDR3 totals 14 residues. CDR3 protein: CSASKASEASEQFF. DNA for the CDR3: TGCAGTGCTAGTAAGGCTAGCGAGGCGTCTGAGCAGTTCTTC.

This rearrangement joins TRBV29-1 to TRBJ1-1, with D perhaps matching TRBD1 (5 bases). Germline-derived CDR1 and CDR2 are SQVTM and ANQGSEA. V dropped 8 bases and J dropped 4 bases, with 11 bases sitting between them. This CDR3 has 11 amino acids. The CDR3, as DNA: TGCAGCTCCGGAGGGGCCACTGAAGCTTTCTTT. Translated: CSSGGATEAFF.

This clone was found once. The chain has TRBV28 and TRBJ1-1; TRBD1 might be the D (5 bases). Germline lookup yields CDR1 MDHEN and CDR2 SYDVKM. This CDR3 spans 12 amino acids. V was shortened by 3 bases and J by 8 bases, with 10 bases between the two germline ends. The CDR3 loop reads CASSFLDSEAFF. CDR3 nucleotides: TGTGCCAGCAGTTTCCTTGACAGCGAAGCTTTCTTT.

The chain is built from TRBV12-3 or TRBV12-4 and TRBJ1-5, with a weak D call TRBD1 (5 bases). The CDR3 is 13 residues long. Between the trimmed V and J ends, which lost 3 bases and 4 bases, there was a span of 7 bases. CDR3 bases: TGTGCCAGCAGTTTCGGGGGGAATCAGCCCCAGCATTTT. Protein product: CASSFGGNQPQHF.

This clone appeared a few times. The chain links TRBV18 to TRBJ1-1, with D maybe TRBD1 (5 bases). CDR1 is KGHSH and CDR2 is LQKENI in the germline V gene. The CDR3 loop spans 13 amino acids. The ends were cut back, 8 bases at V and 1 base at J, with 11 bases in the middle. The CDR3 region is CASGAAENTEAFF. In DNA, the CDR3 is TGTGCCAGCGGGGCGGCGGAGAACACTGAAGCTTTCTTT.